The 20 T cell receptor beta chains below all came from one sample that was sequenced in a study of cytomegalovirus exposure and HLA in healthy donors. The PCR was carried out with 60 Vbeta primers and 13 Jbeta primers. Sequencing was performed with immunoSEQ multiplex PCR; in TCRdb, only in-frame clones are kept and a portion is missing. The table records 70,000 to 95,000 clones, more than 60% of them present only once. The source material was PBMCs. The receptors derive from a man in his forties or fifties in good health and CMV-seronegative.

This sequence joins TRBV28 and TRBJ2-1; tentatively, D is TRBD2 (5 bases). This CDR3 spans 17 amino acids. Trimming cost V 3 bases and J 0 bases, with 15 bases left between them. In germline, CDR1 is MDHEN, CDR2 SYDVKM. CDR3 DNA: TGTGCCAGCAGTTTGAGACTATCGAGGCGCTCCTACAATGAGCAGTTCTTC. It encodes CASSLRLSRRSYNEQFF. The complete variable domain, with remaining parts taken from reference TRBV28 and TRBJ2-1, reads DVKVTQSSRYLVKRTGEKVFLECVQDMDHENMFWYRQDPGLGLRLIYFSYDVKMKEKGDIPEGYSVSREKKERFSLILESASTNQTSMYLCASSLRLSRRSYNEQFFGPGTRLTVL.

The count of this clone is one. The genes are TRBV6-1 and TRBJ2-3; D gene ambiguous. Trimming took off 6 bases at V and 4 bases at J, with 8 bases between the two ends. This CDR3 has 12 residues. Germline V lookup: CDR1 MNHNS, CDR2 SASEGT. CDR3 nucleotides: TGTGCCAGCAGCCCAAACTCAGATACGCAGTATTTT. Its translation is CASSPNSDTQYF.

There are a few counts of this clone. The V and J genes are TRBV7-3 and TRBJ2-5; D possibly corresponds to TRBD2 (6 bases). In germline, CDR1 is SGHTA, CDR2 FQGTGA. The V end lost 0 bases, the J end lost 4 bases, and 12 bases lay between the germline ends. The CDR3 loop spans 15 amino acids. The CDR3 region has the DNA TGTGCCAGCAGCTTAACGAATGGGCGGGGAGAGACCCAGTACTTC. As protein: CASSLTNGRGETQYF. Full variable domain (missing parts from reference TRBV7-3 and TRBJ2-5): GAGVSQTPSNKVTEKGKYVELRCDPISGHTALYWYRQSLGQGPEFLIYFQGTGAADDSGLPNDRFFAVRPEGSVSTLKIQRTERGDSAVYLCASSLTNGRGETQYFGPGTRLLVL.

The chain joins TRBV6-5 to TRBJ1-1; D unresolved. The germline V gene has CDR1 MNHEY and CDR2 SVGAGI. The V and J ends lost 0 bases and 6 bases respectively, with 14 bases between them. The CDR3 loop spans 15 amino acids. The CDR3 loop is CASSYSIGGKAEAFF. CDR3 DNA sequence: TGTGCCAGCAGTTACTCGATTGGAGGAAAGGCTGAAGCTTTCTTT.

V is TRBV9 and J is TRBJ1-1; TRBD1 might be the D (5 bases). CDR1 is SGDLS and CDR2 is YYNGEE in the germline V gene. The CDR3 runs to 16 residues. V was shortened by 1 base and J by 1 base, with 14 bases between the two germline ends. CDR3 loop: CASSVLFGAANTEAFF. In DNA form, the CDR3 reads TGTGCCAGCAGCGTACTTTTTGGGGCGGCGAACACTGAAGCTTTCTTT.

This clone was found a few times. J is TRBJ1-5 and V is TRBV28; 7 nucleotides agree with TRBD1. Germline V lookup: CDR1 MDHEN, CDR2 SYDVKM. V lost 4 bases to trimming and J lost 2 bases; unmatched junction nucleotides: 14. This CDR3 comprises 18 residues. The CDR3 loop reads CASSSRDREGIGNQPQHF. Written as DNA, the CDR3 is TGTGCCAGCAGTTCCCGCGACAGGGAAGGTATAGGCAATCAGCCCCAGCATTTT.

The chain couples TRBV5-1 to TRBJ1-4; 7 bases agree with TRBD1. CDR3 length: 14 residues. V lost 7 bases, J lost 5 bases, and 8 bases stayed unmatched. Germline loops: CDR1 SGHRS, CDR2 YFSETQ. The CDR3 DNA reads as TGCGCCAGCCAAGAAGGGACAGCAAATGAAAAACTGTTTTTT. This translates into CASQEGTANEKLFF.

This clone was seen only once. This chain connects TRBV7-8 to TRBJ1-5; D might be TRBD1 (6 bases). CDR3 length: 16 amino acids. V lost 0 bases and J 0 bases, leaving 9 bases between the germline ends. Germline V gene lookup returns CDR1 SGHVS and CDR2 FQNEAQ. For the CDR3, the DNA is TGTGCCAGCAGCTTAGCAGGACAGCTTAGCAATCAGCCCCAGCATTTT. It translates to CASSLAGQLSNQPQHF.

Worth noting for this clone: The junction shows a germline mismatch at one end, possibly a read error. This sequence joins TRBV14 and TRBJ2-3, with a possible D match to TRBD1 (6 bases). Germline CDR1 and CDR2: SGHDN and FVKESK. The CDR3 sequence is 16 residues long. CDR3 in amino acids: CASSQGTSSSTDTQYF. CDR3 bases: TGTGCCAGCAGTCAAGGGACATCCTCTAGCACAGATACGCAGTATTTT.

The CDR3 DNA is TGCGCCAGCAGCCAAGGTCTGAACATTCAGTACTTC. As protein: CASSQGLNIQYF. The chain recombines TRBV4-1 with TRBJ2-4; D is ambiguous. This CDR3 is built from 12 residues. V was trimmed by 1 base and J by 7 bases, leaving 5 bases between them. Germline loops: CDR1 MGHRA, CDR2 YSYEKL.

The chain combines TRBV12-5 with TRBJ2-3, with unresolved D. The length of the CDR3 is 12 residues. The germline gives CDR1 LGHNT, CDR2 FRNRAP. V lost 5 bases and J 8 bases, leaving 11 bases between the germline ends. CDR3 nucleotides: TGTGCTAGTGGTCCTATCACGGGTACGCAGTATTTT. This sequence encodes CASGPITGTQYF. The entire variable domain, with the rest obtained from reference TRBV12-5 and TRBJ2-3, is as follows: DARVTQTPRHKVTEMGQEVTMRCQPILGHNTVFWYRQTMMQGLELLAYFRNRAPLDDSGMPKDRFSAEMPDATLATLKIQPSEPRDSAVYFCASGPITGTQYFGPGTRLTVL.

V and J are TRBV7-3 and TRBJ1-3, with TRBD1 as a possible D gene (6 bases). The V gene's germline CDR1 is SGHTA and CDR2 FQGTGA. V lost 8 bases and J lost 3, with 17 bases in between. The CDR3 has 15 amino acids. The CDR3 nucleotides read TGTGCCAGCGGACCCGACAGGAGCGGTGGAAACACCATATATTTT. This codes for CASGPDRSGGNTIYF.

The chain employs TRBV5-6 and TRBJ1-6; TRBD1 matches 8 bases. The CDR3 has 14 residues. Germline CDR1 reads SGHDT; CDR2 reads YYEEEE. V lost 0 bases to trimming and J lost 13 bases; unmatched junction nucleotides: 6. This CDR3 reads CASSLAGGRWPLHF. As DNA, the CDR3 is TGTGCCAGCAGCTTGGCAGGGGGCCGGTGGCCCCTCCACTTT.

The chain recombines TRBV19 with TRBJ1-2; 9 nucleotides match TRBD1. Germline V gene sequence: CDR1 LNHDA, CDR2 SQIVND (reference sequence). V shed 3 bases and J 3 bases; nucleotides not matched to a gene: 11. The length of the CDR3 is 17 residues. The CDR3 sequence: CASSIFYPDRGDYGYTF. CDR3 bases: TGTGCCAGTAGTATCTTTTATCCAGACAGGGGGGACTATGGCTACACCTTC. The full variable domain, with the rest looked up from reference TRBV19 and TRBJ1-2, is DGGITQSPKYLFRKEGQNVTLSCEQNLNHDAMYWYRQDPGQGLRLIYYSQIVNDFQKGDIAEGYSVSREKKESFPLTVTSAQKNPTAFYLCASSIFYPDRGDYGYTFGSGTRLTVV.

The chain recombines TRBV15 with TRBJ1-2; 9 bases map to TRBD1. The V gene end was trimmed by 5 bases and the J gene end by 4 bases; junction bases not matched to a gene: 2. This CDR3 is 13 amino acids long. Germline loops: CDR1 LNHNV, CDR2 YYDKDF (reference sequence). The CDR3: CATSSDRGYGYTF. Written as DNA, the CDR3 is TGTGCCACCAGCTCGGACAGGGGCTATGGCTACACCTTC.

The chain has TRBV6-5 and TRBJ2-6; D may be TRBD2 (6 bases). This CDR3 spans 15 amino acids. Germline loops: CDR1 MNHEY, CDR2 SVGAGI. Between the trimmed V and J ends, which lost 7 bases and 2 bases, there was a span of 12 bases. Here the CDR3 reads CASTPEGPGANVLTF. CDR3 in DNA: TGTGCCAGCACCCCGGAGGGGCCTGGGGCCAACGTCCTGACTTTC.

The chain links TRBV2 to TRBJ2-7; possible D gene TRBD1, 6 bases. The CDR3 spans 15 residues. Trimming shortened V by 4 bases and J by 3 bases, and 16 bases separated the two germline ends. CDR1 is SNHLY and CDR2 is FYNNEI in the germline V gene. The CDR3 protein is CASSVRTVLSYEQYF. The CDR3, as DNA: TGTGCCAGCAGTGTACGGACAGTATTGAGCTACGAGCAGTACTTC.

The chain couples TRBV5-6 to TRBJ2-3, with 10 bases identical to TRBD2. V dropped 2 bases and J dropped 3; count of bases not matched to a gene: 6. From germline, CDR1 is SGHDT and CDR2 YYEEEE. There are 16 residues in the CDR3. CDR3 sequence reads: CASSFFSSGSTDTQYF. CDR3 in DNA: TGTGCCAGCAGCTTTTTTTCTAGCGGGAGTACAGATACGCAGTATTTT.

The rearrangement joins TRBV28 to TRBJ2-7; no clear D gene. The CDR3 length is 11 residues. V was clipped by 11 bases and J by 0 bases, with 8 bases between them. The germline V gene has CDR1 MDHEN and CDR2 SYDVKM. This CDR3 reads CAPYSSYEQYF. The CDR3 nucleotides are TGTGCCCCGTATAGCTCCTACGAGCAGTACTTC.

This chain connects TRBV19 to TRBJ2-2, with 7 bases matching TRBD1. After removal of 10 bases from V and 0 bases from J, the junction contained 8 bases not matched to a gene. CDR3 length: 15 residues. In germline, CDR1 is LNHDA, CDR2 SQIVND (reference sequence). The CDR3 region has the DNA TGTGCCACCCGAGCCGGGACAGCGAACACCGGGGAGCTGTTTTTT. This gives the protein CATRAGTANTGELFF.